Detailed here is one T cell receptor beta chain. Its antigen remains unknown. The source of the sample is a study of T cell responses to AZD1222 COVID-19 vaccine. Overall study findings and caveats: Per reports, nearly half of all spike-specific TCRs target regions that are unmutated in variants. Clonal diversity was possibly underestimated, and the donors were mostly white British, with more females. CD4 TCRs covered the whole spike, strongest at regions 160-218 and 743-854.

Sequencing used immunoSEQ multiplex PCR; TCRdb keeps in-frame clones, though not all of them. The table shows over 50,000 clones, with 80% occurring only once. Combined were second doses at about 4 or about 12 weeks. The V gene end was trimmed by 7 bases and the J gene end by 1 base; junction bases not matched to a gene: 6. The CDR3 length is 14 residues. Germline V gives CDR1 GTSNPN, CDR2 SVGIG (reference sequence). The chain employs TRBV30 and TRBJ2-2; 7 bases line up with TRBD1. This clonotype was sampled from an adult who received the AZD1222 COVID-19 vaccine. The sequenced sample was peripheral blood, obtained 28 days after the second AZD1222 dose. The CDR3 here is CASPRDRNTGELFF. CDR3 bases: TGTGCCTCCCCCCGGGACAGGAACACCGGGGAGCTGTTTTTT.